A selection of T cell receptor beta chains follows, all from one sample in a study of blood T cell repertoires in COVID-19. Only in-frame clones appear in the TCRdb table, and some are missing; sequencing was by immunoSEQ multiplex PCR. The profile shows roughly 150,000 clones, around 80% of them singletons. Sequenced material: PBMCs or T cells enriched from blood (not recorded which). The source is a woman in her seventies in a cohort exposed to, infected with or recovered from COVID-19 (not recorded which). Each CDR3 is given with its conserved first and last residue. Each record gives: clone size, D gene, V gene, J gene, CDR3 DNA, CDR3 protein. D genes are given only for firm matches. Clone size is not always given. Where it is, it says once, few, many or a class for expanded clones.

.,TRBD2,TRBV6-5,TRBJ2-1,TGTGCCAGCAGGGTAGCGGGAGGGTCCTACAATGAGCAGTTCTTC,CASRVAGGSYNEQFF
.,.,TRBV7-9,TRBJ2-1,TGTGCCAGCAGCTTAGGACAGCTGGTAGATGAGCAGTTCTTC,CASSLGQLVDEQFF
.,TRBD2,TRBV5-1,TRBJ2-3,TGCGCCAGCAGCACGACGGTGCTAGCGGGGGGTACTAGCACAGATACGCAGTATTTT,CASSTTVLAGGTSTDTQYF
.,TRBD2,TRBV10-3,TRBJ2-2,TGTGCCGTCCGTGGGGTAATCGCTAGCGGGAGAGATTTGAACACCGGGGAGCTGTTTTTT,CAVRGVIASGRDLNTGELFF
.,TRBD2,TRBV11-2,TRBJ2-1,TGTGCCAGCAGCTTCCTAGCGGGAGGGTACAATGAGCAGTTCTTC,CASSFLAGGYNEQFF
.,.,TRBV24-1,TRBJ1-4,TGTGCCACCAGTGATTATGGAGGCCGGGAACTGTTTTTT,CATSDYGGRELFF
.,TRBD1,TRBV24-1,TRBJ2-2,TGTGCCACCAGTGCCCCGACAGGGGGCTGGCGGAGGACCGGGGAGCTGTTTTTT,CATSAPTGGWRRTGELFF
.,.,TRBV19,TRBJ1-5,TGTGCCAGTAGTTCCGAACCCCAGGGCAATCAGCCCCAGCATTTT,CASSSEPQGNQPQHF
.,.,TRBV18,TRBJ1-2,TGTGCCAGCTCACCACCTTCTGGCAGGGATTATGGCTACACCTTC,CASSPPSGRDYGYTF
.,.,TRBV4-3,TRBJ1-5,TGCGCCAGCACCAGCCGAGTACCGACAGTTCATCAGCCCCAGCATTTT,CASTSRVPTVHQPQHF
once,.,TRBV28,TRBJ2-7,TGTGCCAGCAGGAGCGCCTACGAGCAGTACTTC,CASRSAYEQYF
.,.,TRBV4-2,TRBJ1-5,TGTGCCAGCAGCCAAGATTCGGATCAGCCCCAGCATTTT,CASSQDSDQPQHF
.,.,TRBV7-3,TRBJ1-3,TGTGCCAGCAGCTTATACTCTGGAAACACCATATATTTT,CASSLYSGNTIYF
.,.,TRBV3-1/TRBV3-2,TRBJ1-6,TGTGCCAGCAGCCAAGTCCCCTTGTCCGGTTACCAATCACCCCTCCACTTT,CASSQVPLSGYQSPLHF
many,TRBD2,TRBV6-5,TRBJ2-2,TGTGCCAGCAAGATTTTAGCGGGACCGACCGGGGAGCTGTTTTTT,CASKILAGPTGELFF
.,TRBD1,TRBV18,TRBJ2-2,TGTGCCAGCTCATCGACAGGGGTTGGCGCCGGGGAGCTGTTTTTT,CASSSTGVGAGELFF
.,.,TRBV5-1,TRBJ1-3,TGCGCCAGCAGGGAAGCGCTCTCTGGAAACACCATATATTTT,CASREALSGNTIYF
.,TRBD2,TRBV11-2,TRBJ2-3,TGTGCCAGCAGCGCCCACCTTAGCGGGGGCACAGATACGCAGTATTTT,CASSAHLSGGTDTQYF
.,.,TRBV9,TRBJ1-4,TGTGCCAGCAGCGTAGGACCGGCAGGGGCAACTAATGAAAAACTGTTTTTT,CASSVGPAGATNEKLFF
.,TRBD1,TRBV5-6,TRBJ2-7,TGTGCCAGCAGCTACCGGGACAGGGTTCACGAGCAGTACTTC,CASSYRDRVHEQYF
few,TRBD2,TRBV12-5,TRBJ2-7,TGTGCTAGTGGTCTCGGGGGGTCAGGAGGGAATCACTACGAGCAGTACTTC,CASGLGGSGGNHYEQYF
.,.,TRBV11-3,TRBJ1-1,TGTGCCAGCAGCTTAAGGAGGGCTGAAGCTTTCTTT,CASSLRRAEAFF